One and the same sample provided the 10 T cell receptor beta chains below, sequenced in a study of OX40 agonist ivuxolimab in advanced cancers. Some clones are missing from TCRdb's copy, which holds only in-frame ones; the method was immunoSEQ multiplex PCR. The table includes tens of thousands of clones, more than 75% detected once. Sequencing was performed on CD4+ or CD8+ T cells sorted from blood, taken in a trial of the OX40 agonist ivuxolimab. These TCRs come from an adult with an advanced solid tumor such as melanoma, head and neck, liver or kidney cancer.

Only one count was recorded for this clone. The chain is built from TRBV10-2 and TRBJ2-3; 13 bases are shared with TRBD2. Germline V gives CDR1 WSHSY, CDR2 SAAADI. The CDR3 runs to 16 residues. After removal of 3 bases from V and 8 bases from J, the junction contained 8 bases not matched to a gene. In DNA form, the CDR3 reads TGCGCCAGCAGTGACCCGACTAGCGGGGGGAGGGGTACGCAGTATTTT. Translated, it gives CASSDPTSGGRGTQYF.

This clone was seen a single time. This sequence joins TRBV6-5 and TRBJ2-7; a weak D match, TRBD1 (5 bases). Germline CDR1 is MNHEY and CDR2 is SVGAGI. V shed 5 bases and J shed 0 bases, with 14 bases lying between them. This CDR3 contains 15 residues. The CDR3, as DNA: TGTGCCAGCAGTGCAGGGAACCCGAGCTCCTACGAGCAGTACTTC. Translating gives CASSAGNPSSYEQYF.

This clone appeared a few times. V gene TRBV2 combines with J gene TRBJ1-1; D not resolved. The germline V gene has CDR1 SNHLY and CDR2 FYNNEI. Trimming took 1 base from V and 1 from J, leaving 10 bases between them. The length of the CDR3 is 15 residues. The CDR3 here is CASSEESAANTEAFF. CDR3 nucleotides: TGTGCCAGCAGTGAAGAATCTGCAGCGAACACTGAAGCTTTCTTT.

This clone was seen a single time. The chain combines TRBV13 with TRBJ2-7; D uncertain. V was shortened by 5 bases and J by 1 base, with 9 bases between the two germline ends. CDR1 and CDR2 from the germline V gene are PRHDT and FYEKMQ (reference sequence). CDR3 length: 13 amino acids. CDR3 protein: CASSPRWSYEQYF. The CDR3 DNA reads TGTGCCAGCAGCCCACGATGGTCCTACGAGCAGTACTTC.

This chain connects TRBV5-1 to TRBJ2-1; no clear D. Trimming left V 0 bases short and J 12 bases short, with 7 bases between. The CDR3 has 11 amino acids. Looked up from germline, CDR1 is SGHRS and CDR2 is YFSETQ. The CDR3 DNA follows: TGCGCCAGCAGCTTGGTTGGGTTGCAGTTCTTC. Translating it yields CASSLVGLQFF.

The CDR3 is CASSLWSNTEAFF. CDR3 nucleotide sequence: TGTGCCAGCAGTTTATGGTCGAACACTGAAGCTTTCTTT. The chain carries TRBV28 and TRBJ1-1; D is unclear. Germline lookup yields CDR1 MDHEN and CDR2 SYDVKM. The V end lost 0 bases, the J end lost 1 base, and 3 bases lay between the germline ends. The CDR3 is 13 amino acids. Complete variable domain (other parts from reference TRBV28 and TRBJ1-1): DVKVTQSSRYLVKRTGEKVFLECVQDMDHENMFWYRQDPGLGLRLIYFSYDVKMKEKGDIPEGYSVSREKKERFSLILESASTNQTSMYLCASSLWSNTEAFFGQGTRLTVV.

The genes are TRBV14 and TRBJ2-5; possible D gene TRBD1, 5 bases. Germline-derived CDR1 and CDR2 are SGHDN and FVKESK. V lost 5 bases to trimming and J lost 5 bases, with 15 bases between them. This CDR3 has 14 residues. CDR3 region: CASSKRTPPETQYF. The CDR3 bases are TGTGCCAGCAGCAAACGGACACCCCCGGAGACCCAGTACTTC.

This chain links TRBV6-5 with TRBJ1-1; D gene uncertain. The CDR3 extends over 16 amino acids. CDR1 is MNHEY and CDR2 is SVGAGI in the germline V gene. V was shortened by 0 bases and J by 0 bases, with 11 bases between the two germline ends. CDR3 coding DNA: TGTGCCAGCAGTTACTCTCCGGGATACATGAACACTGAAGCTTTCTTT. This translates into CASSYSPGYMNTEAFF.

The chain employs TRBV5-1 and TRBJ2-3; tentative D call: TRBD2 (6 bases). Germline V gene lookup returns CDR1 SGHRS and CDR2 YFSETQ. Trimming removed 3 bases from V and 1 base from J, with 9 bases in between. This CDR3 is built from 14 residues. CDR3 protein: CASSSAGRTDTQYF. CDR3 DNA: TGCGCCAGCAGCTCTGCGGGGCGCACAGATACGCAGTATTTT.

V gene TRBV19 combines with J gene TRBJ2-7; 10 positions match TRBD1. Germline CDR1 reads LNHDA; CDR2 reads SQIVND (reference sequence). This CDR3 comprises 15 residues. After removal of 6 bases from V and 7 bases from J, the junction contained 12 bases not matched to a gene. The CDR3 DNA sequence: TGTGCCAGTAGCATCCCGGGACAGGGGACGAGGGAGCAGTACTTC. Its translation: CASSIPGQGTREQYF.